This TCR beta chain was sequenced in a study of T cell responses to AZD1222 COVID-19 vaccine. V dropped 4 bases and J dropped 2; count of bases not matched to a gene: 4. CDR1 and CDR2 (germline): LNHDA, SQIVND (reference sequence). The CDR3 is made up of 14 amino acids. To note about this clone: The target antigen is unknown.

Findings of the study overall: When two AZD1222 doses had been given, Spike-specific TCR breadth and depth rose.

The method was immunoSEQ multiplex PCR; TCRdb's version includes in-frame clones alone and lacks a portion of them. The data show some 97,000 clones, 80% to 95% seen once. The chain employs TRBV19 and TRBJ1-1; 7 nucleotides line up with TRBD1. The sample here was peripheral blood, taken on day 0 of AZD1222 vaccination. The source of this sequence is an adult in good health. The CDR3 bases are TGTGCCAGTAGTAGACAGGGTCTTAACACTGAAGCTTTCTTT. Residues: CASSRQGLNTEAFF. The whole variable domain, remainder taken from reference TRBV19 and TRBJ1-1, is DGGITQSPKYLFRKEGQNVTLSCEQNLNHDAMYWYRQDPGQGLRLIYYSQIVNDFQKGDIAEGYSVSREKKESFPLTVTSAQKNPTAFYLCASSRQGLNTEAFFGQGTRLTVV.